These T cell receptor beta chains were read from a single sample in a study of blood T cell repertoires in COVID-19. Profiled with immunoSEQ multiplex PCR; TCRdb holds only in-frame clones, not every one. The sample has a few hundred thousand clones, just over 85% seen once. The sample taken for sequencing was peripheral blood. These receptor sequences come from a woman aged 30 to 39 with active or convalescent COVID-19. CDR3s include the opening cysteine and the closing phenylalanine or tryptophan. Fields, in order: clone size, D gene, J gene, V gene, CDR3 protein, CDR3 DNA. The D gene is left open where the match is weak. Clone size is stated in some rows and not others, as once, few, many or a class when expanded.

few TRBD1 TRBJ2-7 TRBV2 CAWDGTGFLGQYF TGTGCCTGGGACGGGACAGGGTTTCTGGGGCAGTACTTC
NA NA TRBJ2-5 TRBV3-1/TRBV3-2 CASSQDPSQETQYF TGTGCCAGCAGCCAAGACCCCAGCCAAGAGACCCAGTACTTC
NA NA TRBJ1-1 TRBV7-8 CASSPAGTEAFF TGTGCCAGCAGCCCCGCGGGCACTGAAGCTTTCTTT
NA NA TRBJ1-1 TRBV6-5 CASRGTGQNTEAFF TGTGCCAGCAGGGGAACAGGGCAGAACACTGAAGCTTTCTTT
NA TRBD1 TRBJ2-3 TRBV27 CASRDRGDTQYF TGTGCCAGTAGGGACAGGGGAGATACGCAGTATTTT
few TRBD1 TRBJ1-2 TRBV19 CASRHPGQGIGYTF TGTGCCAGTAGACATCCGGGACAGGGAATTGGCTACACCTTC
NA NA TRBJ1-4 TRBV5-1 CARLQGRSETNEKLFF TGCGCCAGGCTACAAGGGAGGTCCGAAACTAATGAAAAACTGTTTTTT
NA NA TRBJ2-7 TRBV7-9 CASSLDGTYEQYF TGTGCCAGCAGCTTAGACGGGACCTACGAGCAGTACTTC
once NA TRBJ2-5 TRBV5-6 CASSLAGIQETQYF TGTGCCAGCAGCTTGGCGGGTATCCAAGAGACCCAGTACTTC
NA NA TRBJ1-3 TRBV12-1 CASSLRTGESGNTIYF TGTGCCAGCAGCCTTCGGACAGGGGAGTCAGGAAACACCATATATTTT
NA NA TRBJ1-3 TRBV30 CARAGSGNTIYF TGTGCCAGGGCGGGGTCTGGAAACACCATATATTTT
NA NA TRBJ1-5 TRBV6-2/TRBV6-3 CASSYSEEINQPQHF TGTGCCAGCAGTTACTCTGAGGAGATCAATCAGCCCCAGCATTTT
NA TRBD1 TRBJ1-2 TRBV6-5 CASMGDSLYGYTF TGTGCCAGCATGGGGGACAGTCTCTATGGCTACACCTTC
NA TRBD1 TRBJ2-5 TRBV7-8 CASKDRGQETQYF TGTGCCAGCAAAGACAGGGGCCAAGAGACCCAGTACTTC
NA TRBD1 TRBJ1-2 TRBV6-6 CASRATGTANYGYTF TGTGCCAGCAGAGCCACTGGGACAGCTAACTATGGCTACACCTTC
NA NA TRBJ1-5 TRBV3-1/TRBV3-2 CASSQGGLSSNQPQHF TGTGCCAGCAGCCAAGGGGGACTGAGTAGCAATCAGCCCCAGCATTTT
once TRBD1 TRBJ1-1 TRBV3-1/TRBV3-2 CASSQRTGGNTEAFF TGTGCCAGCAGCCAGCGGACAGGGGGGAACACTGAAGCTTTCTTT
NA TRBD1 TRBJ1-5 TRBV7-8 CASSPTRGTGFNQPQHF TGTGCCAGCAGCCCAACACGGGGGACAGGGTTCAATCAGCCCCAGCATTTT
NA TRBD2 TRBJ2-5 TRBV7-3 CASSITGTTKETQYF TGTGCCAGCAGCATCACCGGGACTACTAAAGAGACCCAGTACTTC
NA TRBD1 TRBJ2-3 TRBV4-3 CASSHRPQGAGADTQYF TGCGCCAGCAGCCATCGACCTCAGGGGGCAGGCGCAGATACGCAGTATTTT
NA TRBD2 TRBJ2-3 TRBV20-1 CSASISGGRFGTDTQYF TGCAGTGCTAGTATTAGCGGGGGTAGATTTGGCACAGATACGCAGTATTTT
once NA TRBJ2-7 TRBV6-6 CASSYSSTTYEQYF TGTGCCAGCAGTTACTCGTCCACAACCTACGAGCAGTACTTC
NA TRBD1 TRBJ2-7 TRBV7-2 CASDRGRYYEQYF TGTGCCAGCGATAGGGGGCGATACTACGAGCAGTACTTC
NA NA TRBJ1-5 TRBV6-2/TRBV6-3 CASSRRNDQPQHF TGTGCCAGCAGCAGGCGGAACGATCAGCCCCAGCATTTT
NA TRBD1 TRBJ2-1 TRBV4-1 CASSQALLGQISYNEQFF TGCGCCAGCAGCCAAGCCCTACTGGGACAGATTTCTTACAATGAGCAGTTCTTC
NA NA TRBJ1-4 TRBV2 CATRTQGSGKLFF TGTGCCACCCGGACACAGGGTAGTGGAAAACTGTTTTTT
NA TRBD1 TRBJ1-6 TRBV18 CASSPGQGASPLHF TGTGCCAGCTCACCTGGACAGGGGGCTTCACCCCTCCACTTT
NA NA TRBJ1-1 TRBV4-3 CASSQGAGNTEAFF TGCGCCAGCAGCCAAGGTGCAGGGAACACTGAAGCTTTCTTT
NA NA TRBJ2-5 TRBV7-2 CASSPEGGAWETQYF TGTGCCAGCAGCCCCGAGGGGGGGGCGTGGGAGACCCAGTACTTC
NA NA TRBJ1-2 TRBV7-9 CASGTWHNYGYTF TGTGCCAGCGGGACTTGGCATAACTATGGCTACACCTTC
NA TRBD2 TRBJ2-5 TRBV4-2 CASSQSSGSGGAGVETQYF TGTGCCAGCAGCCAATCCTCGGGTAGCGGGGGAGCGGGAGTTGAGACCCAGTACTTC
NA NA TRBJ2-6 TRBV7-2 CASSLVRQGAGANVLTF TGTGCCAGCAGCTTAGTCCGTCAGGGTGCTGGGGCCAACGTCCTGACTTTC
NA TRBD1 TRBJ2-2 TRBV30 CAFRQGTGELFF TGTGCCTTCAGACAGGGAACCGGGGAGCTGTTTTTT
NA NA TRBJ2-7 TRBV2 CASSGQTYEQYF TGTGCCAGCAGTGGACAGACCTACGAGCAGTACTTC
few TRBD1 TRBJ1-6 TRBV5-1 CASSSRQGTNSPLHF TGCGCCAGCAGCTCCCGACAGGGGACGAATTCACCCCTCCACTTT
NA NA TRBJ1-4 TRBV13 CASSLAPGNLNEKLFF TGTGCCAGCAGCTTAGCTCCAGGGAACTTGAATGAAAAACTGTTTTTT
NA NA TRBJ1-3 TRBV12-3/TRBV12-4 CASIYSSGNTIYF TGTGCCAGCATATACTCCTCTGGAAACACCATATATTTT
NA NA TRBJ2-6 TRBV7-9 CASSPGTPGANVLTF TGTGCCAGCAGCCCCGGGACACCTGGGGCCAACGTCCTGACTTTC
NA TRBD1 TRBJ1-2 TRBV28 CASTPFRDRGKGYTF TGTGCCAGCACCCCCTTCCGGGACAGGGGGAAAGGCTACACCTTC
NA NA TRBJ1-5 TRBV7-3 CAILLPGYVGNQPQHF TGTGCCATCCTACTTCCAGGGTACGTCGGCAATCAGCCCCAGCATTTT
NA NA TRBJ1-2 TRBV5-6 CASSLGGNEVYYGYTF TGTGCCAGCAGCCTCGGGGGGAATGAGGTGTACTATGGCTACACCTTC
NA TRBD2 TRBJ2-5 TRBV4-3 CASSQDIPRGGRLETQYF TGCGCCAGCAGCCAAGATATCCCCCGGGGGGGCCGTTTGGAGACCCAGTACTTC
NA TRBD2 TRBJ2-7 TRBV4-1 CASSHSGGASEQYF TGCGCCAGCAGCCATAGCGGGGGGGCTTCCGAGCAGTACTTC
NA NA TRBJ2-7 TRBV2 CASSVESYEQYF TGTGCCAGCAGTGTTGAGTCCTACGAGCAGTACTTC
few TRBD1 TRBJ2-2 TRBV10-1 CASSMRGQGSTGELFF TGCGCCAGCAGTATGAGGGGACAGGGGTCGACCGGGGAGCTGTTTTTT
NA NA TRBJ1-1 TRBV6-5 CASSYNRENTEAFF TGTGCCAGCAGTTATAACAGGGAGAACACTGAAGCTTTCTTT
NA NA TRBJ1-2 TRBV12-3/TRBV12-4 CASSHSPLPSTF TGTGCCAGCAGTCATTCCCCTCTTCCGAGCACCTTC
NA NA TRBJ2-5 TRBV5-4 CASSLNSRFQETQYF TGTGCCAGCAGCTTAAATTCGCGGTTCCAAGAGACCCAGTACTTC
NA NA TRBJ1-2 TRBV28 CASSGVQGGYTF TGTGCCAGCAGCGGGGTTCAGGGGGGCTACACCTTC
NA NA TRBJ1-1 TRBV24-1 CATSDTFFEGRTEAFF TGTGCCACCAGTGACACCTTTTTTGAGGGGAGGACTGAAGCTTTCTTT
NA TRBD1 TRBJ1-2 TRBV2 CASSDRGQGAFYGYTF TGTGCCAGCAGTGATAGGGGACAGGGGGCTTTCTATGGCTACACCTTC
NA NA TRBJ1-1 TRBV5-1 CASSLEEGRVGTEAFF TGCGCCAGCAGCTTGGAGGAGGGGAGGGTTGGCACTGAAGCTTTCTTT